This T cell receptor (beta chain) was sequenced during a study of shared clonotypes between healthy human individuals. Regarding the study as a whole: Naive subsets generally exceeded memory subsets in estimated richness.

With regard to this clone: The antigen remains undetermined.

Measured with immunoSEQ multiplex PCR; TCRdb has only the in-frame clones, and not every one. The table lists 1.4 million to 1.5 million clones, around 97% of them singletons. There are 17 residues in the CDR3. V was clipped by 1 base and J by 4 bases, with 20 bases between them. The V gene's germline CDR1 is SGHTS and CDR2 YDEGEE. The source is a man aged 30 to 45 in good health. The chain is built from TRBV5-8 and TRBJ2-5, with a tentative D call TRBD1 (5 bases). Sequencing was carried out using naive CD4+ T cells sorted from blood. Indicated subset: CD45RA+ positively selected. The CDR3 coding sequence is TGTGCCAGCAGCTTGAATTCGGGCAGGGTATTGGGAGAGACCCAGTACTTC. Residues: CASSLNSGRVLGETQYF. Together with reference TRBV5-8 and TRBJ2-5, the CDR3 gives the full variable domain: EAGVTQSPTHLIKTRGQQATLRCSPISGHTSVYWYQQALGLGLQFLLWYDEGEERNRGNFPPRFSGRQFPNYSSELNVNALELEDSALYLCASSLNSGRVLGETQYFGPGTRLLVL.